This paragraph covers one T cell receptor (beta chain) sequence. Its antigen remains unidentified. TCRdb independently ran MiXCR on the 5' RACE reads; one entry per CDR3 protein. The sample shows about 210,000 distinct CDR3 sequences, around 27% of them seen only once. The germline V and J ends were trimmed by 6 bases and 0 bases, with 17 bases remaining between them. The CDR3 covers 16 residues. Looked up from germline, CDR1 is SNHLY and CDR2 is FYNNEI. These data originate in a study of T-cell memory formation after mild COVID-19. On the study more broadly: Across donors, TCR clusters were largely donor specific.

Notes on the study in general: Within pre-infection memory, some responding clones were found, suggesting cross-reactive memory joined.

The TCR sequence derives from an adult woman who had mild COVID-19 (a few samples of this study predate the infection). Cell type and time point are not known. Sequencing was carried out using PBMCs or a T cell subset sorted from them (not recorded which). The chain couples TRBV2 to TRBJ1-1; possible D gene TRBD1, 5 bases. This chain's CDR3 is CASSRRQILMNTEAFF. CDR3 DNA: TGTGCCAGCAGCCGCCGACAGATTCTGATGAACACTGAAGCTTTCTTT.